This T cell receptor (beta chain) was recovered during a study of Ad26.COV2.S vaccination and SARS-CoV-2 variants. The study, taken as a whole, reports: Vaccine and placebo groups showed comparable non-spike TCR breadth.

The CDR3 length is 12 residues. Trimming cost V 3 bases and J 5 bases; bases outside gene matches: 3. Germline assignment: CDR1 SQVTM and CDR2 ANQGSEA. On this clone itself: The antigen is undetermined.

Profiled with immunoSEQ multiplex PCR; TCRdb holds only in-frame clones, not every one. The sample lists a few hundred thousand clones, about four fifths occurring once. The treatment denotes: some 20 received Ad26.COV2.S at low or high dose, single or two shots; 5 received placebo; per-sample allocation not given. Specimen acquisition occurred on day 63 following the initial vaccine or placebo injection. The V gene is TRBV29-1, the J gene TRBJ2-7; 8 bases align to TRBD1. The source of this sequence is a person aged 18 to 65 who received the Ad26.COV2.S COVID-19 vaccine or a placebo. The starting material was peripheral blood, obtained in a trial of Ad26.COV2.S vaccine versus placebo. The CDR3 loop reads CSVEDRANEQYF. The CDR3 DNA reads TGCAGCGTTGAGGACAGGGCCAACGAGCAGTACTTC.